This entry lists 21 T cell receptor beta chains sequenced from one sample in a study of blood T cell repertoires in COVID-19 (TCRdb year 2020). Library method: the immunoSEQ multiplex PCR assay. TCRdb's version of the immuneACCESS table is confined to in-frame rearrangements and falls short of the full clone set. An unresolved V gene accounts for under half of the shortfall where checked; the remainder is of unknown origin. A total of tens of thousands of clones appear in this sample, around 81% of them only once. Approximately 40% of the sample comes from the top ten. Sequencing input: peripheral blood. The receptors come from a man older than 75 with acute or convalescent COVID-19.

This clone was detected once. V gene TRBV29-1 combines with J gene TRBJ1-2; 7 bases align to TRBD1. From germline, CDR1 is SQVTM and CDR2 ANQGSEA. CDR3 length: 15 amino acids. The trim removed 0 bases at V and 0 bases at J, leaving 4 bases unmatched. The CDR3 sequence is CSVEDRTGANYGYTF. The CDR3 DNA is TGCAGCGTTGAAGATCGGACAGGAGCTAACTATGGCTACACCTTC.

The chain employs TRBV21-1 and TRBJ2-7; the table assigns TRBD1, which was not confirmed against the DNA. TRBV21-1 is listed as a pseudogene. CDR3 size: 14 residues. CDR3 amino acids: CASSKAGTGNEQYF. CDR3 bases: TGTGCCAGCAGCAAAGCGGGGACAGGGAACGAGCAGTACTTC.

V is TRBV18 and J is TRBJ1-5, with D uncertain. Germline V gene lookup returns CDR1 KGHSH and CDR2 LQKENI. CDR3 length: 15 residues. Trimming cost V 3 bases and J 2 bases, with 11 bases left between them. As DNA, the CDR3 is TGTGCCAGCTCACCGTCATTTGAGGGCAATCAGCCCCAGCATTTT. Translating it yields CASSPSFEGNQPQHF. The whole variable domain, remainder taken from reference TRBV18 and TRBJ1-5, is NAGVMQNPRHLVRRRGQEARLRCSPMKGHSHVYWYRQLPEEGLKFMVYLQKENIIDESGMPKERFSAEFPKEGPSILRIQQVVRGDSAAYFCASSPSFEGNQPQHFGDGTRLSIL.

The CDR3 DNA reads TGCGCCAGCAGCGGCGGGCGACAGGGATCGGGCACAGATACGCAGTATTTT. Its translation: CASSGGRQGSGTDTQYF. The V and J genes are TRBV5-1 and TRBJ2-3; the match to TRBD1 covers 7 bases. The ends lost 4 bases at V and 1 base at J; junction bases unmatched: 12. This CDR3 comprises 17 residues. Germline V gene data show CDR1 as SGHRS and CDR2 as YFSETQ.

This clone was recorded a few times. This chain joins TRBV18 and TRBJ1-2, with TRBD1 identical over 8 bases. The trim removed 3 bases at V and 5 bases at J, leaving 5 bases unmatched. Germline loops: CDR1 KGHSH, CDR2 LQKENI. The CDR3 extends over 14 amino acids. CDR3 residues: CASSPSTGVYGYTF. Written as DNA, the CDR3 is TGTGCCAGCTCACCTTCGACAGGGGTGTATGGCTACACCTTC.

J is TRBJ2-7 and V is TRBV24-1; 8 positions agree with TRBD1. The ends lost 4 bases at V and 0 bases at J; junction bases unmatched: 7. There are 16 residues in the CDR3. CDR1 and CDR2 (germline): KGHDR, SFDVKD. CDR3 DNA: TGTGCCACCAGTGACCCTGGACAGGGAAGCTCCTACGAGCAGTACTTC. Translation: CATSDPGQGSSYEQYF.

Written as DNA, the CDR3 is TGCAGCGTTGAAGATTGGGGACAGGGGACCATGAACACTGAAGCTTTCTTT. Translating it yields CSVEDWGQGTMNTEAFF. The chain is built from TRBV29-1 and TRBJ1-1; 10 nucleotides line up with TRBD1. CDR1 and CDR2 from the germline V gene are SQVTM and ANQGSEA. With V trimmed by 0 bases and J by 0 bases, 7 bases remained unmatched. The CDR3 is 17 residues long.

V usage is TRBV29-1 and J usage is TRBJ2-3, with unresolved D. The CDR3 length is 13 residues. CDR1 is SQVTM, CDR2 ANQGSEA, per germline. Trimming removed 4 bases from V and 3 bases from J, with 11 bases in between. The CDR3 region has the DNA TGCAGCGTTGCCCCCTCCGGGACAGATACGCAGTATTTT. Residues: CSVAPSGTDTQYF.

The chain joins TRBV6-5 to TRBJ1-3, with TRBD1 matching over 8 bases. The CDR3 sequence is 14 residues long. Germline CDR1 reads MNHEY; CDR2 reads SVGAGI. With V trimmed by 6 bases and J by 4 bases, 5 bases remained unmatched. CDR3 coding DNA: TGTGCCAGCAGACAGGGGGTGACCGGAAACACCATATATTTT. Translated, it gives CASRQGVTGNTIYF.

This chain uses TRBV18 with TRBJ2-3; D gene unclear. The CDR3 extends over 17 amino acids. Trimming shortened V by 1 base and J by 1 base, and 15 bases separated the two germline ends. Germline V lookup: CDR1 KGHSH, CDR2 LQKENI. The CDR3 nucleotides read TGTGCCAGCTCACCACGATTGTCAGGTGTTGGCACAGATACGCAGTATTTT. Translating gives CASSPRLSGVGTDTQYF.

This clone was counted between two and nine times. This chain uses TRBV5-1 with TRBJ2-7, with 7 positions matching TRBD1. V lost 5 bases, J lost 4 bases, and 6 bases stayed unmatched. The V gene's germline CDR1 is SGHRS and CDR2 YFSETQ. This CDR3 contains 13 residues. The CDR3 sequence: CASRQGQNYEQYF. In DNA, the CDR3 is TGCGCCAGCAGGCAGGGACAGAATTACGAGCAGTACTTC.

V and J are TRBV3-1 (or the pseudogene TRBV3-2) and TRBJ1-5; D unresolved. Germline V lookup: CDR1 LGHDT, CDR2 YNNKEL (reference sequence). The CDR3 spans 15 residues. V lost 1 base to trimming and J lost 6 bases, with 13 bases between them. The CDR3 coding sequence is TGTGCCAGCAGCCAAGGTACCCAAGCAAGTCAGCCCCAGCATTTT. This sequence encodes CASSQGTQASQPQHF.

CDR3 amino acids: CASSLDSNSYNEQFF. CDR3 DNA: TGCGCCAGCAGTTTGGACTCGAACTCCTACAATGAGCAGTTCTTC. This chain uses TRBV4-1 with TRBJ2-1; TRBD2 is a possible D gene (5 bases). Per germline, CDR1 MGHRA and CDR2 YSYEKL. Trimming stripped 6 bases from V and 0 bases from J, with 12 bases between. CDR3 length: 15 residues.

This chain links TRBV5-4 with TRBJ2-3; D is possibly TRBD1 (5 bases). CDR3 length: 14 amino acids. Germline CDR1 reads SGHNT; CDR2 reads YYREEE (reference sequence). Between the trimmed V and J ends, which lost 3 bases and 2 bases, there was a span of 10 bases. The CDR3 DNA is TGTGCCAGCAGCTACCAGGGCTCCACAGATACGCAGTATTTT. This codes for CASSYQGSTDTQYF. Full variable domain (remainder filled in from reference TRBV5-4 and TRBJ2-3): ETGVTQSPTHLIKTRGQQVTLRCSSQSGHNTVSWYQQALGQGPQFIFQYYREEENGRGNFPPRFSGLQFPNYSSELNVNALELDDSALYLCASSYQGSTDTQYFGPGTRLTVL.

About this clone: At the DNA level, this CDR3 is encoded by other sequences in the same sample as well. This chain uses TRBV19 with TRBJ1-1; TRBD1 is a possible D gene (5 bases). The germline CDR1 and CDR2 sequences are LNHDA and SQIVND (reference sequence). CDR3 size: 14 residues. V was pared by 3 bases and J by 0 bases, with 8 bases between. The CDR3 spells CASSIQGLNTEAFF. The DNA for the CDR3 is TGTGCCAGTAGTATTCAGGGCCTGAACACTGAAGCTTTCTTT.

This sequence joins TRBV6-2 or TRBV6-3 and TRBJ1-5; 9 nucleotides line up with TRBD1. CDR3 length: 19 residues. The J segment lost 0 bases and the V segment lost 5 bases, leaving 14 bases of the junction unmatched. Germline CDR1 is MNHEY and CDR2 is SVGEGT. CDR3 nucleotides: TGTGCCAGCAGTCTTAGAGGGACAGGGTCGGTGCGTAGCAATCAGCCCCAGCATTTT. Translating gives CASSLRGTGSVRSNQPQHF.

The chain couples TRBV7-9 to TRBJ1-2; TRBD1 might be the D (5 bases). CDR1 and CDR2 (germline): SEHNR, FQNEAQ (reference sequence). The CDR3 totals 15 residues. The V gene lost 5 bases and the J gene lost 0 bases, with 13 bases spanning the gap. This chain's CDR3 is CASSLPGGANYGYTF. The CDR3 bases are TGTGCCAGCAGCCTACCTGGGGGGGCTAACTATGGCTACACCTTC.

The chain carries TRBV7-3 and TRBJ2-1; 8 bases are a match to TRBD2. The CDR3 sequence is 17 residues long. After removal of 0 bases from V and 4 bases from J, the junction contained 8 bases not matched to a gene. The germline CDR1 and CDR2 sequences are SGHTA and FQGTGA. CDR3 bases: TGTGCCAGCAGCTTAACGTTCGGAAGCGGGAGTTACAATGAGCAGTTCTTC. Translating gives CASSLTFGSGSYNEQFF. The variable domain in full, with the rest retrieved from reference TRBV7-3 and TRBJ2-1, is GAGVSQTPSNKVTEKGKYVELRCDPISGHTALYWYRQSLGQGPEFLIYFQGTGAADDSGLPNDRFFAVRPEGSVSTLKIQRTERGDSAVYLCASSLTFGSGSYNEQFFGPGTRLTVL.

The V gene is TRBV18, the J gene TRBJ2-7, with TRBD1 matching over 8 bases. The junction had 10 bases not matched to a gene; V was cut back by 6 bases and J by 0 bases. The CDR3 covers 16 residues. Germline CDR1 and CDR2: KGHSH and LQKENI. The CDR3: CASSRWTGQASYEQYF. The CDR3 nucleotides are TGTGCCAGCTCGCGATGGACGGGACAGGCCTCCTACGAGCAGTACTTC.

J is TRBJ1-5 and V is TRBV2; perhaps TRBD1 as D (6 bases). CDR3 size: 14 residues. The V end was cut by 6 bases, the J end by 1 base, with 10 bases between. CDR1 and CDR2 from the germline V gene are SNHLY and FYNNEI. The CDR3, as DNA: TGTGCCAGCAGAATTGACAGGAGCAATCAGCCCCAGCATTTT. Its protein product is CASRIDRSNQPQHF.

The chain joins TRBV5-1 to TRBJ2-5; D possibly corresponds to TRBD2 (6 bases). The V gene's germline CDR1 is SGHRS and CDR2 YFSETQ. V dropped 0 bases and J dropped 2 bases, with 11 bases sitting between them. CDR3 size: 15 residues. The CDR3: CASSLALAGQETQYF. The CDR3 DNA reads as TGCGCCAGCAGCTTGGCCTTGGCGGGACAAGAGACCCAGTACTTC.